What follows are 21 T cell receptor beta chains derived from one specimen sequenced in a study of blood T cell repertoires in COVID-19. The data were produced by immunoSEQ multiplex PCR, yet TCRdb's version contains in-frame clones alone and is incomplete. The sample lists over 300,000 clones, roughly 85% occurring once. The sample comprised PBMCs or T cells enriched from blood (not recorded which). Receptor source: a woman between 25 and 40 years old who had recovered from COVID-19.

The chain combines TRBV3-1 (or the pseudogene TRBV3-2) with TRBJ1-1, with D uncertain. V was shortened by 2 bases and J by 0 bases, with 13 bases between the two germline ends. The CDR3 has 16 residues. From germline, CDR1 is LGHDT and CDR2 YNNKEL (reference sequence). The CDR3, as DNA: TGTGCCAGCAGCCAATCGAGCCACGGGGTGAACACTGAAGCTTTCTTT. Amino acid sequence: CASSQSSHGVNTEAFF.

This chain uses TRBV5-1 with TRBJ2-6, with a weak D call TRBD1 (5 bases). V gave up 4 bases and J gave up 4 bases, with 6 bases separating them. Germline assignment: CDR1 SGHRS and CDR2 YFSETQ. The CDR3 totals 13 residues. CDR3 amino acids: CASSGAGANVLTF. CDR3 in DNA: TGCGCCAGCAGCGGGGCGGGGGCCAACGTCCTGACTTTC. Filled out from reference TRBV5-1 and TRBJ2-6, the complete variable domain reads KAGVTQTPRYLIKTRGQQVTLSCSPISGHRSVSWYQQTPGQGLQFLFEYFSETQRNKGNFPGRFSGRQFSNSRSEMNVSTLELGDSALYLCASSGAGANVLTFGAGSRLTVL.

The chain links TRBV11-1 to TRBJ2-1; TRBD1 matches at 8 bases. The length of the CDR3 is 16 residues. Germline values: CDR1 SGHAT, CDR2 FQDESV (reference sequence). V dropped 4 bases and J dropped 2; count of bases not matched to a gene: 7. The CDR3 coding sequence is TGTGCCAGCAGCTCAAGACAGGGGATGCCCTACAATGAGCAGTTCTTC. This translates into CASSSRQGMPYNEQFF.

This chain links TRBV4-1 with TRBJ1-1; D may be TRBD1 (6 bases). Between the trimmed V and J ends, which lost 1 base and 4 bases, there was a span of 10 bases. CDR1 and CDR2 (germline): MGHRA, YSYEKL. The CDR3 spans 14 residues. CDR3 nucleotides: TGCGCCAGCAGCCAAGTATCAGGGGCCACTGAAGCTTTCTTT. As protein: CASSQVSGATEAFF.

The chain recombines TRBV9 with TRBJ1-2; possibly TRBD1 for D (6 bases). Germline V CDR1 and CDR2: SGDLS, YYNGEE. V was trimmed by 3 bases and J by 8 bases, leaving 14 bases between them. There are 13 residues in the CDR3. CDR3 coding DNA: TGTGCCAGCAGCGCCCCAGGGGATCGGGGCTACACCTTC. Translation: CASSAPGDRGYTF.

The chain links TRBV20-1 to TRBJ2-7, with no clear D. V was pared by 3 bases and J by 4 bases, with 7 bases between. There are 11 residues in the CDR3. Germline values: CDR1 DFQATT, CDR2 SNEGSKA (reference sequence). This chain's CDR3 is CSASRLYEQYF. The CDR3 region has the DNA TGCAGTGCTAGTCGTTTATACGAGCAGTACTTC.

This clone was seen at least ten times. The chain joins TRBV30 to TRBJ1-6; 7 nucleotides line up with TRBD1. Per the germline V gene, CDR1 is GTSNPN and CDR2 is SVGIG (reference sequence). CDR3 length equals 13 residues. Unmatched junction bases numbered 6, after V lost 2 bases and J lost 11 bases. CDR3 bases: TGTGCCTGGAGTAACGCAGGGGGTACACCCCTCCACTTT. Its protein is CAWSNAGGTPLHF.

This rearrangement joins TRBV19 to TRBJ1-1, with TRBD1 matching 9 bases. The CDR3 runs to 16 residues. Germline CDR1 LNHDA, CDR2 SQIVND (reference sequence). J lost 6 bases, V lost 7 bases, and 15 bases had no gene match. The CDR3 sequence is CASTIGTGLARPEAFF. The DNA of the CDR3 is TGTGCCAGTACCATCGGGACAGGGCTGGCTCGCCCTGAAGCTTTCTTT. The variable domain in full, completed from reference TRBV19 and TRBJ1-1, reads DGGITQSPKYLFRKEGQNVTLSCEQNLNHDAMYWYRQDPGQGLRLIYYSQIVNDFQKGDIAEGYSVSREKKESFPLTVTSAQKNPTAFYLCASTIGTGLARPEAFFGQGTRLTVV.

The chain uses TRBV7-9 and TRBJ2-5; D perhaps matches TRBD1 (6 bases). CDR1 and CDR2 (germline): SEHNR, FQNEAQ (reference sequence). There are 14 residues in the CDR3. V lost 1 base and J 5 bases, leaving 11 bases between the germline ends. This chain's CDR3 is CASSLVGTYETQYF. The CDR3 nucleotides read TGTGCCAGCAGCTTAGTGGGGACATACGAGACCCAGTACTTC.

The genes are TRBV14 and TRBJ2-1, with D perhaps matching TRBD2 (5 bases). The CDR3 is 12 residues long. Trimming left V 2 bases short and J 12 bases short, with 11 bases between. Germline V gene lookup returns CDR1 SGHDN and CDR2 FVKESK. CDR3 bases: TGTGCCAGCAGCCAACGAGGGTCGGTGCAGTTCTTC. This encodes CASSQRGSVQFF.

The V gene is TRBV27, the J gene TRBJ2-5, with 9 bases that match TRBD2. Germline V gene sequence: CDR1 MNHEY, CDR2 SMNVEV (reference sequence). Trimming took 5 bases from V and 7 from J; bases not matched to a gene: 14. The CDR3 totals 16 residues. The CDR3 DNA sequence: TGTGCCAGCAGTCCAATCGGGGGTAGCGGGGGTCGGACCCAGTACTTC. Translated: CASSPIGGSGGRTQYF.

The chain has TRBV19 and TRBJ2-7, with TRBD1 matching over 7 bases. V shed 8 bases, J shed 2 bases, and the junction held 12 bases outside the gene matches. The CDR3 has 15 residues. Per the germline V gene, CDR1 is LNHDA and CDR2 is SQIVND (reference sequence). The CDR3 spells CASGSTRDRTYEQYF. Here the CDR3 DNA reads TGTGCCAGTGGTTCAACCCGGGACAGAACCTACGAGCAGTACTTC.

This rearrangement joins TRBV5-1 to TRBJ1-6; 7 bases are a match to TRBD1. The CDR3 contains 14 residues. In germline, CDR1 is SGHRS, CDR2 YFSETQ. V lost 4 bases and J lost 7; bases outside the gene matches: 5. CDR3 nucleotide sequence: TGCGCCAGCAGCCCAGGGACAGCCAATTCACCCCTCCACTTT. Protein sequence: CASSPGTANSPLHF.

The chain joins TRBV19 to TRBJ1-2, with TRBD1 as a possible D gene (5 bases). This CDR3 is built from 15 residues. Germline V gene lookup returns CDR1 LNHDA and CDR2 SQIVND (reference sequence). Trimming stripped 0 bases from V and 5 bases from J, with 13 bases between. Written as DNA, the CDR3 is TGTGCCAGTAGTATAGAGGGGAGGGGCCCGTATGGCTACACCTTC. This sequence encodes CASSIEGRGPYGYTF.

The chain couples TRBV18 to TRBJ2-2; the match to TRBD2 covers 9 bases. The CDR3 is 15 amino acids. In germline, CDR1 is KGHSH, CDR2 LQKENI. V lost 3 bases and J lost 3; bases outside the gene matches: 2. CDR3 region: CASSPIAGDTGELFF. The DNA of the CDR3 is TGTGCCAGCTCACCGATAGCGGGGGACACCGGGGAGCTGTTTTTT.

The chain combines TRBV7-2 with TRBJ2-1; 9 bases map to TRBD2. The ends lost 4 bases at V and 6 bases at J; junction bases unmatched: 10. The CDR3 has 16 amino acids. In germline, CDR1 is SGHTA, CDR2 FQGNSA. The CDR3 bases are TGTGCCAGCAGCTCCCCCCAGCGGGGGGCCGGCAATGAGCAGTTCTTC. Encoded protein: CASSSPQRGAGNEQFF.

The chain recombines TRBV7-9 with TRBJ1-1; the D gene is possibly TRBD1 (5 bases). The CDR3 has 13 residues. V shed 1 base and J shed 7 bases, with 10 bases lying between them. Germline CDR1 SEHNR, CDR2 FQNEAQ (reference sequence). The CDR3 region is CASSLVSDSEAFF. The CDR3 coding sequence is TGTGCCAGCAGCTTAGTGTCAGACAGTGAAGCTTTCTTT.

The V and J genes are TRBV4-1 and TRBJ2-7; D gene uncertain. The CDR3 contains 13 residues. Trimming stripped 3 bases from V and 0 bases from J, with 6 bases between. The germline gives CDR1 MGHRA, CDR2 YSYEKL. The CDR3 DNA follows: TGCGCCAGCAGCCAGCAGCGCTCCTACGAGCAGTACTTC. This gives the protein CASSQQRSYEQYF.

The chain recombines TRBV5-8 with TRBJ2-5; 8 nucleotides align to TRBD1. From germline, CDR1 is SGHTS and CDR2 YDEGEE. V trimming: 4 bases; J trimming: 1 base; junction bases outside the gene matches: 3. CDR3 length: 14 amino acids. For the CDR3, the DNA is TGTGCCAGCAGCCAGACAGGGGTCCAAGAGACCCAGTACTTC. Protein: CASSQTGVQETQYF. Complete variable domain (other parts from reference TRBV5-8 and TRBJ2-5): EAGVTQSPTHLIKTRGQQATLRCSPISGHTSVYWYQQALGLGLQFLLWYDEGEERNRGNFPPRFSGRQFPNYSSELNVNALELEDSALYLCASSQTGVQETQYFGPGTRLLVL.

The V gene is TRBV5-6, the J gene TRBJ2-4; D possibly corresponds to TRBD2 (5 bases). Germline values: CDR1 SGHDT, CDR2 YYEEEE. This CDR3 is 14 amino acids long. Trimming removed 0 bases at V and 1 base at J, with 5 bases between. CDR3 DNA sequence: TGTGCCAGCAGCTTGGGCGGGGCCAAAAACATTCAGTACTTC. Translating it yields CASSLGGAKNIQYF.

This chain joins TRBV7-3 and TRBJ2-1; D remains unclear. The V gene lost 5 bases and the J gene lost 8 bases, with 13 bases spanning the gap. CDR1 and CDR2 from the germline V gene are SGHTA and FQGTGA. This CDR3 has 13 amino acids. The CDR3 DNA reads TGTGCCAGCAGCACCGCCACAAAGTATGAGCAGTTCTTC. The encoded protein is CASSTATKYEQFF.